This T cell receptor (beta chain) was recorded in a study of post-analysis software for immune sequencing data. Study in general: Patients had relapsing-remitting, secondary progressive or progressive-relapsing multiple sclerosis; some lacked subtype.

A remark on this clonotype: The antigen is undetermined.

In germline, CDR1 is MNHEY, CDR2 SVGEGT. V gave up 2 bases and J gave up 2 bases, with 12 bases separating them. CDR3 length equals 16 residues. The TCR beta cDNA libraries carried unique molecular identifiers. From approximately 0.95 to 9.8 million T cells, around 500,000 cDNA molecules were obtained. TCRdb reprocessed the PCR reads with MiXCR, giving one entry per CDR3 protein. The repertoire holds approximately 400,000 distinct CDR3 sequences, with roughly 30% as singletons. Study-wide points: Controls had significantly higher normalized Chao1 diversity than multiple sclerosis patients. Batch-mates among the samples co-clustered strongly by F measure. About five TRBV segments, including TRBV5-6, TRBV5-1 and TRBV20-1, were more frequent in patients than controls.

The source of this sequence is a girl aged 10 to 17 with multiple sclerosis. This rearrangement joins TRBV6-2 or TRBV6-3 to TRBJ2-2, with D possibly matching TRBD1 (5 bases). Sequenced: blood. DNA for the CDR3: TGTGCCAGCAGTTACGGGGCGGAAGGTAACACCGGGGAGCTGTTTTTT. As protein: CASSYGAEGNTGELFF.